These 22 T cell receptor beta chains share one sample of origin, sequenced in a study of shared clonotypes between healthy human individuals. Clones were read by immunoSEQ multiplex PCR, and TCRdb kept only the in-frame ones, dropping some. The data contain some 2,400,000 clones, approximately 96% of them seen just once; the ten biggest clones take up around 0.13%. Sequenced input: naive CD4+ T cells sorted from blood. As to subset: CD45RA+ positively selected. These TCRs come from a man in his late teens or twenties in good health.

In this sample, this clone turned up once. V gene TRBV12-5 combines with J gene TRBJ1-6; tentatively, D is TRBD1 (5 bases). The length of the CDR3 is 14 residues. Germline V gives CDR1 LGHNT, CDR2 FRNRAP. V lost 2 bases and J 9 bases, leaving 11 bases between the germline ends. The CDR3 reads CASGLPGMGSPLHF. The CDR3 DNA reads TGTGCTAGTGGTTTGCCAGGGATGGGTTCACCCCTCCACTTT.

This clone came up a few times. V and J are TRBV18 and TRBJ1-2, with D perhaps matching TRBD1 (5 bases). The CDR3 runs to 13 residues. Germline V CDR1 and CDR2: KGHSH, LQKENI. V was shortened by 5 bases and J by 8 bases, with 15 bases between the two germline ends. The CDR3 DNA is TGTGCCAGCTCAGCCACGTGGGGGTCCGGCTACACCTTC. Amino acids: CASSATWGSGYTF.

The table lists this clone with a count of one. The genes are TRBV6-6 and TRBJ2-2; D remains unclear. V lost 6 bases and J lost 0, with 11 bases in between. CDR1 is MNHNY and CDR2 is SVGAGI in the germline V gene (reference sequence). This CDR3 is built from 15 residues. The CDR3 sequence is CASSVINANTGELFF. Here the CDR3 DNA reads TGTGCCAGCAGCGTAATAAACGCGAACACCGGGGAGCTGTTTTTT.

The rearrangement links TRBV6-8 to TRBJ2-2; 7 bases fit TRBD1. Germline loops: CDR1 MNHGY, CDR2 SAAAGT. The CDR3 spans 16 residues. V was pared by 7 bases and J by 6 bases, with 14 bases of the junction left unmatched. The CDR3: CASTPNQGDIAGELFF. In DNA, the CDR3 is TGTGCCAGCACCCCAAATCAGGGGGATATCGCCGGGGAGCTGTTTTTT.

The chain has TRBV5-1 and TRBJ1-5, with 7 nucleotides matching TRBD1. There are 15 residues in the CDR3. Trimming removed 4 bases from V and 7 bases from J; junction bases left unmatched: 11. The germline gives CDR1 SGHRS, CDR2 YFSETQ. CDR3 DNA sequence: TGCGCCAGCAGCCCCCAGGGAGGGGGCGGCCAGCCCCAGCATTTT. Translation gives CASSPQGGGGQPQHF.

V usage is TRBV2 and J usage is TRBJ1-2; D unresolved. The CDR3 consists of 15 residues. V lost 4 bases to trimming and J lost 2 bases, with 14 bases between them. Germline CDR1 reads SNHLY; CDR2 reads FYNNEI. Here the CDR3 reads CASSVVASPNYGYTF. CDR3 DNA sequence: TGTGCCAGCAGTGTGGTGGCAAGCCCAAACTATGGCTACACCTTC.

CDR3 residues: CASSQEGTSGSYEQYF. The CDR3 DNA reads TGCGCCAGCAGCCAAGAGGGGACTAGCGGCTCCTACGAGCAGTACTTC. The V gene is TRBV4-1, the J gene TRBJ2-7; 11 nucleotides line up with TRBD2. The ends lost 0 bases at V and 0 bases at J; junction bases unmatched: 1. Germline CDR1 is MGHRA and CDR2 is YSYEKL. This CDR3 contains 16 residues.

The chain couples TRBV29-1 to TRBJ2-1, with TRBD2 matching 7 bases. This CDR3 is built from 14 residues. V gave up 4 bases and J gave up 4 bases; unmatched junction bases: 7. Germline loops: CDR1 SQVTM, CDR2 ANQGSEA. Written as DNA, the CDR3 is TGCAGCGTTGTCGCGGGAGACGGTTACAATGAGCAGTTCTTC. It yields the protein CSVVAGDGYNEQFF.

The chain has TRBV6-1 and TRBJ2-1; the match to TRBD2 covers 8 bases. This CDR3 region has 15 residues. The J segment lost 5 bases and the V segment lost 2 bases, leaving 5 bases of the junction unmatched. The germline CDR1 and CDR2 sequences are MNHNS and SASEGT. The CDR3 region has the DNA TGTGCCAGCAGTGAACTAGCGGGCGCAAACAATGAGCAGTTCTTC. Its protein product is CASSELAGANNEQFF.

Concerning this clone: This CDR3 is also generated by other DNA sequences in the sample. This chain connects TRBV6-1 to TRBJ1-6, with 8 bases identical to TRBD1. The CDR3 sequence is 15 residues long. Germline loops: CDR1 MNHNS, CDR2 SASEGT. The ends lost 0 bases at V and 9 bases at J; junction bases unmatched: 4. CDR3 nucleotides: TGTGCCAGCAGTGAAGCGTCAGGGGGCGGTTCACCCCTCCACTTT. This encodes CASSEASGGGSPLHF.

This chain joins TRBV20-1 and TRBJ1-1; perhaps TRBD1 as D (6 bases). The V gene lost 3 bases and the J gene lost 11 bases, with 13 bases spanning the gap. The CDR3 is made up of 11 amino acids. Germline V gene sequence: CDR1 DFQATT, CDR2 SNEGSKA (reference sequence). The CDR3 DNA follows: TGCAGTGCTAGGGGACCTCAGGGGGCTTTCTTT. It translates to CSARGPQGAFF.

This sequence joins TRBV5-6 and TRBJ1-6; D uncertain. With 2 bases removed from V and 7 bases from J, the gap between germline ends came to 10 bases. Germline V lookup: CDR1 SGHDT, CDR2 YYEEEE. The CDR3 runs to 14 residues. The CDR3 loop reads CASSFVRENSPLHF. For the CDR3, the DNA is TGTGCCAGCAGCTTCGTTAGGGAAAATTCACCCCTCCACTTT.

The chain recombines TRBV5-1 with TRBJ1-6; no firm D call. CDR1 is SGHRS, CDR2 YFSETQ, per germline. This CDR3 comprises 12 residues. The ends were cut back, 5 bases at V and 9 bases at J, with 9 bases in the middle. This CDR3 reads CASSDGGSPLHF. Written as DNA, the CDR3 is TGCGCCAGCAGTGACGGAGGTTCACCCCTCCACTTT.

V usage is TRBV18 and J usage is TRBJ1-4, with a possible D match to TRBD1 (5 bases). From germline, CDR1 is KGHSH and CDR2 LQKENI. V was cut by 6 bases and J by 1 base, with 12 bases left in between. The CDR3 extends over 15 amino acids. The CDR3 coding sequence is TGTGCCAGCTCCCTCCCGGGGCTAACTAATGAAAAACTGTTTTTT. Its protein product is CASSLPGLTNEKLFF.

This rearrangement joins TRBV2 to TRBJ2-1, with TRBD2 as a possible D gene (6 bases). This CDR3 contains 16 residues. The V end lost 9 bases, the J end lost 5 bases, and 23 bases lay between the germline ends. Looked up from germline, CDR1 is SNHLY and CDR2 is FYNNEI. CDR3 coding DNA: TGTGCCAGTAGACTAACCGGGACGACTAGAGACAATGAGCAGTTCTTC. Protein: CASRLTGTTRDNEQFF.

The V gene is TRBV19, the J gene TRBJ1-3; TRBD1 aligns across 9 bases. V shed 4 bases and J 0 bases; nucleotides not matched to a gene: 4. This CDR3 comprises 16 residues. Germline CDR1 LNHDA, CDR2 SQIVND (reference sequence). The CDR3 protein is CASSRGTGSSGNTIYF. The CDR3, as DNA: TGTGCCAGTAGTAGGGGGACAGGGAGCTCTGGAAACACCATATATTTT.

This rearrangement joins TRBV19 to TRBJ1-5; D is uncertain. Trimming took off 1 base at V and 3 bases at J, with 13 bases between the two ends. Germline V CDR1 and CDR2: LNHDA, SQIVND (reference sequence). The CDR3 extends over 16 amino acids. Written as DNA, the CDR3 is TGTGCCAGTAGTATAGGTGCAGGAGTCCCCAATCAGCCCCAGCATTTT. It yields the protein CASSIGAGVPNQPQHF. Together with reference TRBV19 and TRBJ1-5, the CDR3 gives the full variable domain: DGGITQSPKYLFRKEGQNVTLSCEQNLNHDAMYWYRQDPGQGLRLIYYSQIVNDFQKGDIAEGYSVSREKKESFPLTVTSAQKNPTAFYLCASSIGAGVPNQPQHFGDGTRLSIL.

The V gene is TRBV5-1, the J gene TRBJ2-7; D might be TRBD1 (5 bases). Germline loops: CDR1 SGHRS, CDR2 YFSETQ. The CDR3 consists of 15 residues. The V and J ends lost 2 bases and 2 bases respectively, with 14 bases between them. DNA for the CDR3: TGCGCCAGCAGCTTCCAGGGCGAATCTCCCTACGAGCAGTACTTC. Protein product: CASSFQGESPYEQYF.

The V gene is TRBV15, the J gene TRBJ2-7; no reliable D call. The germline V gene encodes CDR1 LNHNV and CDR2 YYDKDF (reference sequence). This CDR3 spans 14 amino acids. The V end was cut by 4 bases, the J end by 5 bases, with 15 bases between. CDR3 nucleotides: TGTGCCACCAGCACCGACCGGTCCCTCCACGAGCAGTACTTC. This translates into CATSTDRSLHEQYF.

The chain has TRBV6-5 and TRBJ2-5; 12 bases map to TRBD2. The trim removed 2 bases at V and 1 base at J, leaving 2 bases unmatched. This CDR3 region has 16 residues. Germline CDR1 and CDR2: MNHEY and SVGAGI. The CDR3 loop reads CASSYGLAGSQETQYF. For the CDR3, the DNA is TGTGCCAGCAGTTACGGACTAGCGGGGAGCCAAGAGACCCAGTACTTC.

The gene calls are TRBV11-2 and TRBJ1-5; D uncertain. Trimming cost V 1 base and J 5 bases, with 9 bases left between them. This CDR3 is built from 14 residues. Germline CDR1 and CDR2: SGHAT and FQNNGV. The CDR3 loop is CASSLGQRDQPQHF. The CDR3 DNA is TGTGCCAGCAGCTTAGGGCAGCGGGATCAGCCCCAGCATTTT.

This chain links TRBV4-3 with TRBJ2-1; D may be TRBD2 (5 bases). The CDR3 has 16 amino acids. Germline V lookup: CDR1 LGHNA, CDR2 YSLEER. Trimming removed 1 base from V and 4 bases from J, with 14 bases in between. CDR3 nucleotide sequence: TGCGCCAGCAGCCAAGCACTAGTGCCAGATTACAATGAGCAGTTCTTC. This translates into CASSQALVPDYNEQFF.